Following are 8 T cell receptor beta chains from one sample sequenced in a study of T cell responses to AZD1222 COVID-19 vaccine. Some clones are missing from TCRdb's copy, which holds only in-frame ones; the method was immunoSEQ multiplex PCR. The sample comprises over 120,000 clones, just under 95% of which are singletons, and 1.7% rests with the top ten. Sequenced here: peripheral blood, sampled on day 0 of AZD1222 vaccination. The receptor source for this set is an adult in good health.

This clone was counted only a few times. The gene calls are TRBV9 and TRBJ2-3; no definite D call. V dropped 4 bases and J dropped 7 bases, with 22 bases sitting between them. In germline, CDR1 is SGDLS, CDR2 YYNGEE. The length of the CDR3 is 16 residues. The CDR3 sequence is CASSPRGDSGTNTQYF. The CDR3 DNA is TGTGCCAGCAGCCCTAGAGGAGACTCAGGCACGAATACGCAGTATTTT.

This chain links TRBV29-1 with TRBJ1-2, with D possibly TRBD1 on 5 matching bases. The CDR3 consists of 13 residues. Germline assignment: CDR1 SQVTM and CDR2 ANQGSEA. Trimming took off 8 bases at V and 3 bases at J, with 16 bases between the two ends. The DNA of the CDR3 is TGCAGCTCCGGGGGGGGATCGGACTATGGCTACACCTTC. This gives the protein CSSGGGSDYGYTF.

V gene TRBV3-1 (or the pseudogene TRBV3-2) combines with J gene TRBJ2-3; D not certain. Germline-derived CDR1 and CDR2 are LGHDT and YNNKEL (reference sequence). This CDR3 has 13 amino acids. V was trimmed by 4 bases and J by 3 bases, leaving 8 bases between them. The CDR3 region has the DNA TGTGCCAGCAGCCGAGATCCGACAGATACGCAGTATTTT. Translation gives CASSRDPTDTQYF.

This clone was observed once. V and J are TRBV6-4 and TRBJ2-6; D is perhaps TRBD2 (6 bases). Deletions cut 3 bases from V and 4 bases from J, with 10 bases between. This CDR3 is 15 amino acids long. Per germline, CDR1 MRHNA and CDR2 SNTAGT. CDR3 nucleotide sequence: TGTGCCAGCAGTGAGGGGGGAACCGGGGCCAACGTCCTGACTTTC. Translation: CASSEGGTGANVLTF.

The rearrangement joins TRBV6-5 to TRBJ1-1; D may be TRBD1 (6 bases). The CDR3 runs to 13 residues. CDR1 is MNHEY and CDR2 is SVGAGI in the germline V gene. V shed 6 bases and J shed 5 bases, with 13 bases lying between them. The CDR3 DNA is TGTGCCAGCAGACTGACAGGAGGAACTGAAGCTTTCTTT. The encoded protein is CASRLTGGTEAFF.

The rearrangement joins TRBV27 to TRBJ2-7, with D tentatively TRBD2 (6 bases). CDR3 length: 15 residues. CDR1 is MNHEY, CDR2 SMNVEV, per germline (reference sequence). Trimming left V 5 bases short and J 0 bases short, with 14 bases between. The CDR3, as DNA: TGTGCCAGCAGTCCCCGACTAGGGGCCTCCTACGAGCAGTACTTC. Protein: CASSPRLGASYEQYF.

This chain links TRBV10-3 with TRBJ2-3; 9 bases fit TRBD2. Per germline, CDR1 ENHRY and CDR2 SYGVKD. V dropped 4 bases and J dropped 1; count of bases not matched to a gene: 9. The CDR3 covers 17 residues. This chain's CDR3 is CAISADGLATRTDTQYF. The DNA of the CDR3 is TGTGCCATCAGTGCCGACGGACTAGCGACCCGCACAGATACGCAGTATTTT.

The V call is TRBV3-1 (or the pseudogene TRBV3-2), the J call TRBJ1-3; D remains unclear. V dropped 5 bases and J dropped 0 bases, with 8 bases sitting between them. The CDR3 sequence is 14 residues long. The germline gives CDR1 LGHDT, CDR2 YNNKEL (reference sequence). The CDR3 spells CASSASYSGNTIYF. CDR3 in DNA: TGTGCCAGCAGCGCTAGTTACTCTGGAAACACCATATATTTT.